The source of this T cell receptor beta chain is a study of T cells in Graves' hyperthyroidism and ophthalmopathy. Study-level background: Peripheral blood was secured at the point of initial diagnosis, before any treatment.

Regions amplified from RNA transcripts were the TCR beta CDR3 regions. When the TCR CDR3 underwent first-round RT-PCR, the HTBI primer set was used. TCRdb itself ran the multiplex PCR reads through MiXCR, one entry per CDR3 protein. The repertoire includes fewer than 200,000 distinct CDR3 sequences, about a sixth of them detected once, and 25% to 30% sits in the top ten. The CDR3 sequence is 14 residues long. The V end lost 0 bases, the J end lost 5 bases, and 12 bases lay between the germline ends. CDR1 and CDR2 from the germline V gene are SGDLS and YYNGEE. This clonotype has a count of ten or more.

The genes are TRBV9 and TRBJ2-7; tentatively, D is TRBD1 or TRBD2 (6 bases each). The source material was blood. This TCR was recovered from a woman aged 45 to 65 with Graves' hyperthyroidism. Here the CDR3 reads CASSVAGAVDEQYF. The DNA of the CDR3 is TGTGCCAGCAGCGTAGCGGGGGCGGTGGACGAGCAGTACTTC.